These T cell receptor beta chains were read from a single sample in a study of vaccination and CD4 T cells after COVID-19. TCRdb reprocessed the PCR reads with MiXCR, giving one entry per CDR3 protein. This sample yields 14,000 to 15,000 distinct CDR3 sequences, of which about 47% are seen a single time; over 6.5% belongs to the top ten. For these receptors, no antigen is known. The sequenced sample was CD4+ T cells from blood, cultured in vitro. Receptors were obtained from a human donor who had recovered from COVID-19. Each CDR3 is given with its conserved first and last residue. D genes are given only for firm matches. Not all rows give a size; the values are once, few, many and, for expanded clones, a class.

J,size,D,V,CDR3,DNA
TRBJ2-5,.,.,TRBV7-7,CASSLRRGETQYF,TGTGCTAGCAGCTTAAGGAGGGGGGAGACCCAGTACTTC
TRBJ2-7,.,TRBD1,TRBV2,CASRGTDRAPSYEQYF,TGTGCCAGCAGAGGGACGGACAGGGCGCCCTCCTACGAGCAGTACTTC
TRBJ2-1,.,.,TRBV4-1,CASSPGGEQFF,TGCGCCAGCAGCCCGGGTGGTGAGCAGTTCTTC
TRBJ1-5,few,.,TRBV6-1,CASKPENQPQHF,TGTGCCAGCAAACCAGAAAATCAGCCCCAGCATTTT
TRBJ2-1,.,TRBD2,TRBV20-1,CSTTSSGRTNNEQFF,TGCAGTACCACCTCTAGCGGGAGAACGAACAATGAGCAGTTCTTC
TRBJ1-6,.,.,TRBV10-2,CASSARQGGSPLHF,TGCGCCAGCAGTGCAAGGCAGGGTGGATCACCCCTCCACTTT
TRBJ2-1,.,.,TRBV6-1,CAISRPGGGEQFF,TGTGCCATCTCGAGACCTGGAGGGGGTGAGCAGTTCTTC
TRBJ2-5,.,.,TRBV11-2,CASSFLGRGAAQETQYF,TGTGCCAGCAGCTTTCTCGGGAGAGGGGCGGCTCAAGAGACCCAGTACTTC
TRBJ1-2,few,.,TRBV24-1,CATSPGSYGYTF,TGTGCCACCAGTCCGGGTAGCTATGGCTACACCTTC
TRBJ2-2,once,TRBD2,TRBV24-1,CATSEGLVSTGELFF,TGTGCCACCAGTGAAGGACTAGTCTCCACCGGGGAGCTGTTTTTT
TRBJ2-2,.,.,TRBV14,CASSRGPGELFF,TGTGCCAGCAGCCGGGGGCCCGGGGAGCTGTTTTTT
TRBJ1-1,.,TRBD1,TRBV30,CAHRGLSEAFF,TGTGCCCACAGGGGGCTCTCTGAAGCTTTCTTT